Shown below are 16 T cell receptor beta chains from a single sample sequenced in a study of blood T cell repertoires in COVID-19. Method: immunoSEQ multiplex PCR; TCRdb's copy keeps in-frame clones and lacks some. This table holds 300,000 to 450,000 clones, less than 85% found once. Sequenced material: peripheral blood. The receptors stem from a woman aged 18-30 years with acute or convalescent COVID-19.

V gene TRBV7-9 combines with J gene TRBJ1-2; maybe TRBD1 (5 bases). Trimming removed 5 bases at V and 2 bases at J, with 15 bases between. Germline V gene data show CDR1 as SEHNR and CDR2 as FQNEAQ (reference sequence). This CDR3 comprises 15 residues. DNA of the CDR3: TGTGCCAGCAGCCTTGAAAGGGGATTCAACTATGGCTACACCTTC. This gives the protein CASSLERGFNYGYTF.

The rearrangement links TRBV19 to TRBJ1-5; no reliable D call. This CDR3 is built from 14 residues. Germline CDR1 reads LNHDA; CDR2 reads SQIVND (reference sequence). V was pared by 5 bases and J by 0 bases, with 8 bases between. This CDR3 is CASSPVNSNQPQHF. CDR3 bases: TGTGCCAGTAGTCCCGTTAATAGCAATCAGCCCCAGCATTTT.

J is TRBJ1-2 and V is TRBV6-5; weak D call: TRBD1 (5 bases). CDR1 and CDR2 from the germline V gene are MNHEY and SVGAGI. Trimming cost V 0 bases and J 7 bases, with 12 bases left between them. The CDR3 has 14 residues. DNA for the CDR3: TGTGCCAGCAGTTACTCTCGGGGGGATGGTGGCTACACCTTC. It translates to CASSYSRGDGGYTF.

The chain carries TRBV12-3 or TRBV12-4 and TRBJ1-2; D not certain. This CDR3 spans 13 amino acids. V was trimmed by 2 bases and J by 6 bases, leaving 10 bases between them. In nucleotides, the CDR3 is TGTGCCAGCAGTTTAACAGACCATCATGGCTACACCTTC. This translates into CASSLTDHHGYTF.

This rearrangement joins TRBV6-5 to TRBJ1-2; the match to TRBD1 covers 8 bases. V lost 2 bases, J lost 8 bases, and 4 bases stayed unmatched. Germline CDR1 MNHEY, CDR2 SVGAGI. The CDR3 is 13 amino acids. CDR3 in DNA: TGTGCCAGCAGTTACGACAGGGGAAACGGCTACACCTTC. Its translation: CASSYDRGNGYTF.

V gene TRBV4-2 combines with J gene TRBJ1-1; D unresolved. CDR1 and CDR2 (germline): LGHNA, YNFKEQ. The V end was cut by 2 bases, the J end by 1 base, with 8 bases between. The CDR3 is 14 amino acids. CDR3 amino acids: CASSQQRQNTEAFF. CDR3 bases: TGTGCCAGCAGCCAACAGAGACAGAACACTGAAGCTTTCTTT.

This chain connects TRBV19 to TRBJ2-7, with 8 nucleotides matching TRBD1. V shed 7 bases, J shed 5 bases, and the junction held 7 bases outside the gene matches. The germline gives CDR1 LNHDA, CDR2 SQIVND (reference sequence). The CDR3 is made up of 13 amino acids. The CDR3 DNA follows: TGTGCCAGTAACCGACAGGGGATCCACGAGCAGTACTTC. Its protein is CASNRQGIHEQYF.

The chain has TRBV13 and TRBJ2-7; D not certain. The germline V and J ends were trimmed by 5 bases and 5 bases, with 13 bases remaining between them. Germline CDR1 PRHDT, CDR2 FYEKMQ (reference sequence). The CDR3 is 13 amino acids. DNA for the CDR3: TGTGCCAGCAGCGCTAATACAGCCAACGAGCAGTACTTC. The encoded protein is CASSANTANEQYF.

This clone came up once. The chain recombines TRBV9 with TRBJ1-2, with 8 bases aligning to TRBD1. The V and J ends lost 0 bases and 3 bases, in that order; junction bases with no gene match: 7. CDR1 and CDR2 from the germline V gene are SGDLS and YYNGEE. This CDR3 is 16 amino acids long. In DNA, the CDR3 is TGTGCCAGCAGCGTAGCCCCACAGGGGGAAGACTATGGCTACACCTTC. As protein: CASSVAPQGEDYGYTF.

The V gene is TRBV19, the J gene TRBJ2-7; 12 nucleotides line up with TRBD1. Germline trimming cut 3 bases from V and 5 bases from J; bases unmatched to any gene: 8. Germline CDR1 and CDR2: LNHDA and SQIVND (reference sequence). The CDR3 loop spans 16 amino acids. The CDR3 region has the DNA TGTGCCAGTAGTATCGGGGGGGACAGGGGGCCTGACGAGCAGTACTTC. Translation: CASSIGGDRGPDEQYF.

V gene TRBV6-5 combines with J gene TRBJ1-5; a possible D gene is TRBD1 (6 bases). Germline values: CDR1 MNHEY, CDR2 SVGAGI. With 6 bases removed from V and 3 bases from J, the gap between germline ends came to 12 bases. The CDR3 has 14 amino acids. Here the CDR3 DNA reads TGTGCCAGCAGCCCAGGACAGCCCAATCAGCCCCAGCATTTT. Amino acid sequence: CASSPGQPNQPQHF.

This clone was counted a single time. The rearrangement joins TRBV29-1 to TRBJ1-1; D might be TRBD1 (6 bases). Trimming pared 6 bases from V and 6 bases from J, leaving 14 bases between. This CDR3 contains 12 residues. Germline V gene lookup returns CDR1 SQVTM and CDR2 ANQGSEA. The DNA for the CDR3 is TGCAGCGTGGGCGGGGGCTCGGCTGAAGCTTTCTTT. Translated, it gives CSVGGGSAEAFF.

The CDR3 region is CASSWGTGGNQPQHF. As DNA, the CDR3 is TGTGCCAGCAGCTGGGGGACAGGGGGCAATCAGCCCCAGCATTTT. This chain joins TRBV11-2 and TRBJ1-5, with 10 bases matching TRBD1. Per the germline V gene, CDR1 is SGHAT and CDR2 is FQNNGV. Trimming cost V 4 bases and J 2 bases; bases outside gene matches: 2. The CDR3 totals 15 residues.

This sequence joins TRBV6-6 and TRBJ1-2; D may be TRBD1 (5 bases). The germline V gene encodes CDR1 MNHNY and CDR2 SVGAGI (reference sequence). CDR3 size: 14 residues. V was shortened by 6 bases and J by 7 bases, with 18 bases between the two germline ends. The CDR3 here is CASSHPRVGAGYTF. In DNA form, the CDR3 reads TGTGCCAGCAGCCACCCCCGAGTAGGGGCTGGCTACACCTTC.

This clone was detected once. The chain recombines TRBV5-5 with TRBJ1-5; 9 positions match TRBD1. The length of the CDR3 is 16 residues. V shed 4 bases, J shed 3 bases, and the junction held 8 bases outside the gene matches. Germline CDR1 is SGHKS and CDR2 is YYEKEE (reference sequence). The CDR3 region has the DNA TGTGCCAGCAGCCGGACGGGACAGGGCCTCAATCAGCCCCAGCATTTT. Translation: CASSRTGQGLNQPQHF.

The chain has TRBV19 and TRBJ2-7; 7 bases are shared with TRBD2. The CDR3 covers 13 residues. V lost 6 bases, J lost 0 bases, and 2 bases stayed unmatched. In germline, CDR1 is LNHDA, CDR2 SQIVND (reference sequence). The CDR3 loop reads CASSGGISYEQYF. The CDR3 coding sequence is TGTGCCAGTAGCGGGGGGATCTCCTACGAGCAGTACTTC.